The TCR beta chain described here comes from a study of molecular identifiers for immune sequencing clone quantification. At the level of the study: Sequencing covered four of five parts into which replicate RNA from approximately 20,000 or 100,000 naive CD8 cells was split.

Concerning this clonotype itself: Its target is not known.

The study's findings and limits: Because of identical TCR molecules sharing a barcode, sizes of highly expanded clones could be underestimated. Spiked Jurkat TCR RNA equivalent to one cell was reportedly detectable in about a million naive cells.

CDR3 length equals 16 residues. V was clipped by 2 bases and J by 2 bases; unmatched bases: 3. Germline-derived CDR1 and CDR2 are SGHTA and FQGNSA. The use of previously described methods and listed TCR primers produced the bulk TCR libraries. TCRdb re-called the PCR reads with MiXCR, one entry per CDR3 protein. The repertoire consists of over 100,000 distinct CDR3 sequences, with 30% to 35% occurring once and the leading ten covering about 9.7%. Sequencing input: naive CD8+ T cells from blood, with Jurkat cell RNA spiked in. Subset noted: FACS-sorted CD8+CD4-CCR7+CD45RA+ naive T cells. J is TRBJ2-3 and V is TRBV7-2; TRBD2 matches 11 bases. This receptor was obtained from a human donor in good health. Some libraries in this study had Jurkat cell RNA spiked in. The CDR3 protein is CASSLLGLAVTDTQYF. CDR3 DNA: TGTGCCAGCAGCTTATTGGGACTAGCGGTCACAGATACGCAGTATTTT. Looking up the rest from reference TRBV7-2 and TRBJ2-3 gives the full variable domain: GAGVSQSPSNKVTEKGKDVELRCDPISGHTALYWYRQSLGQGLEFLIYFQGNSAPDKSGLPSDRFSAERTGGSVSTLTIQRTQQEDSAVYLCASSLLGLAVTDTQYFGPGTRLTVL.